Included here is one T cell receptor beta chain sequence, with context. Its specificity is not known. Only in-frame clones appear in the TCRdb table, and some are missing; sequencing was by immunoSEQ multiplex PCR. The sample holds fewer than 75,000 clones; about four fifths are singletons and the top ten take about 4.4%. The data originate from a study of vaccination effects on CD4 cells after COVID-19. Study results and caveats: Pronounced clonal contraction occurred in clones induced by infection and by vaccine late after vaccination.

CDR3 length: 14 amino acids. Trimming cost V 1 base and J 4 bases, with 11 bases left between them. CDR1 LGHNA and CDR2 YNFKEQ come from the germline V gene. Investigators separated out CD4+ T cells once approximately 10 days of culture had passed. Participants were given two doses of BNT162b2 or mRNA-1273 vaccine. Neither prior SARS-CoV-2 infection nor positive nucleocapsid antibodies were present in the vaccine recipients. Cultures received IL-2 medium that replaced half the medium on days 3 and 7. The chain employs TRBV4-2 and TRBJ2-7, with no clear D. This TCR was recovered from a human donor who received a COVID-19 vaccine. The sequences come from CD4+ T cells from PBMCs cultured without peptide, collected after COVID-19 vaccination. The CDR3 is CASSQGPSLYEQYF. Written as DNA, the CDR3 is TGTGCCAGCAGCCAAGGACCCTCTTTATACGAGCAGTACTTC.